The present entry profiles one T cell receptor (beta chain) with its context. Its antigen is currently unknown. This specimen comes from a study of PD-1 blockade in classical Hodgkin lymphoma. Profiled with immunoSEQ multiplex PCR; TCRdb holds only in-frame clones, not every one. The table records about 58,000 clones, around 93% of them present only once. The CDR3 covers 16 residues. Study-wide findings and caveats: Patients who responded completely had about the same baseline diversity as newly diagnosed patients. Unlike CD8+ TCR diversity, which did not rise significantly by C4D1, CD4+ TCR diversity did.

Autologous stem cell transplantation was followed by relapse in every patient, and brentuximab vedotin exposure varied. The chain has TRBV21-1 and TRBJ1-2; TRBD1, the table's D call, lacks a check against the DNA. TRBV21-1 is a pseudogene segment. Source: peripheral blood mononuclear cells (PBMCs), taken before the second cycle of nivolumab. This TCR derives from a human donor with classical Hodgkin lymphoma. This chain's CDR3 is CASSSPGTGLRGGYTF. The CDR3 DNA sequence: TGTGCCAGCAGCAGCCCCGGGACAGGCCTTAGGGGTGGCTACACCTTC.